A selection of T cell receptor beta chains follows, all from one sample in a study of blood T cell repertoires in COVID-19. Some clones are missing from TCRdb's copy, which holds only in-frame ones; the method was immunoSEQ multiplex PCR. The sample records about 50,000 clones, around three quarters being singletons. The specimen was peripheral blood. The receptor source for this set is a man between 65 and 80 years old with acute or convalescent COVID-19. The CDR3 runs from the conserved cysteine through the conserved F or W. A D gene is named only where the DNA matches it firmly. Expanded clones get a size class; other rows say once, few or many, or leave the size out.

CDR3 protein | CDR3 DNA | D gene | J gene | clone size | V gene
CASSLGRTSGMDNEQFF | TGTGCCAGCAGCTTAGGCCGGACTAGCGGGATGGACAATGAGCAGTTCTTC | TRBD2 | TRBJ2-1 | . | TRBV13
CASSLTVTANTGELFF | TGCGCCAGCAGCCTTACCGTGACAGCGAACACCGGGGAGCTGTTTTTT | . | TRBJ2-2 | . | TRBV5-1
CASSQDTWAGGRYEQYF | TGTGCCAGCAGCCAAGATACGTGGGCAGGGGGTAGGTACGAGCAGTACTTC | TRBD1 | TRBJ2-7 | . | TRBV3-1/TRBV3-2
CANQQGSYGYTF | TGTGCCAACCAACAGGGGAGCTATGGCTACACCTTC | TRBD1 | TRBJ1-2 | few | TRBV2
CASSPSPGQGAFGYTF | TGTGCCAGCAGCCCTAGCCCGGGACAGGGGGCTTTTGGCTACACCTTC | TRBD1 | TRBJ1-2 | . | TRBV27
CASSRGSPATIYF | TGTGCCAGCAGCCGGGGGTCCCCTGCCACCATATATTTT | . | TRBJ1-3 | . | TRBV7-2
CAWSGMGGMNTEAFF | TGTGCCTGGAGTGGGATGGGGGGAATGAACACTGAAGCTTTCTTT | . | TRBJ1-1 | . | TRBV30
CASSPGLAVDTQYF | TGTGCCAGCAGCCCGGGACTAGCAGTGGATACGCAGTATTTT | TRBD2 | TRBJ2-3 | . | TRBV7-9
CASSKGLAGADYEQYF | TGTGCCAGCAGCAAGGGACTAGCGGGAGCCGACTACGAGCAGTACTTC | TRBD2 | TRBJ2-7 | . | TRBV7-9
CASSRADREWTEAFF | TGTGCCAGCAGTCGAGCGGACAGGGAATGGACTGAAGCTTTCTTT | TRBD1 | TRBJ1-1 | . | TRBV6-2/TRBV6-3